Presented here are 9 T cell receptor beta chains from one specimen sequenced in a study of immune evolution from preneoplasia to lung adenocarcinoma. Assay used: immunoSEQ multiplex PCR; TCRdb lists only in-frame clones, some missing. The sample contains around 10,000 clones, approximately 80% of which appear only once. The material sequenced was FFPE minimally invasive lung adenocarcinoma tissue. Every receptor here comes from a person aged 65 to 79 with lung adenocarcinoma. Some clones in this sample may be carry-over from other donors' samples.

This clone was recorded a few times. The chain couples TRBV6-5 to TRBJ2-7, with 7 bases aligning to TRBD1. CDR1 and CDR2 (germline): MNHEY, SVGAGI. With 6 bases clipped from V and 0 bases from J, the junction kept 5 bases outside the gene matches. The CDR3 is made up of 14 amino acids. CDR3 residues: CASRRGPSSYEQYF. In DNA form, the CDR3 reads TGTGCCAGCAGAAGGGGGCCCAGCTCCTACGAGCAGTACTTC.

V and J are TRBV19 and TRBJ2-2; D is unresolved. CDR3 length equals 13 residues. Between the trimmed V and J ends, which lost 4 bases and 2 bases, there was a span of 5 bases. CDR1 is LNHDA and CDR2 is SQIVND in the germline V gene (reference sequence). The CDR3 sequence is CASSTYNTGELFF. In DNA form, the CDR3 reads TGTGCCAGTAGTACCTACAACACCGGGGAGCTGTTTTTT.

The rearrangement uses TRBV7-1 and TRBJ2-7; a weak D match, TRBD1 (7 bases). TRBV7-1 is reported as an ORF; its role is uncertain. The CDR3 covers 12 residues. V lost 5 bases and J 6 bases, leaving 11 bases between the germline ends. This chain's CDR3 is CASSLQGGEQYF. The DNA for the CDR3 is TGTGCCAGCAGCCTGCAGGGGGGCGAGCAGTACTTC.

This clone was seen only once. V is TRBV2 and J is TRBJ2-1, with D perhaps TRBD1 or TRBD2 (5 bases each). V was pared by 4 bases and J by 4 bases, with 8 bases between. The CDR3 runs 13 residues. CDR1 and CDR2 from the germline V gene are SNHLY and FYNNEI. CDR3 residues: CASSVGAYNEQFF. CDR3 coding DNA: TGTGCCAGCAGTGTCGGGGCGTACAATGAGCAGTTCTTC.

This clone was seen a few times. This chain connects TRBV28 to TRBJ2-7; tentatively, D is TRBD1 or TRBD2 (5 bases each). V was shortened by 2 bases and J by 0 bases, with 17 bases between the two germline ends. CDR1 and CDR2 (germline): MDHEN, SYDVKM. The CDR3 spans 17 residues. This CDR3 is CASSLGPMGVGSYEQYF. CDR3 sequence (DNA): TGTGCCAGCAGTTTAGGCCCGATGGGGGTCGGCTCCTACGAGCAGTACTTC.

V usage is TRBV6-5 and J usage is TRBJ2-7; no clear D. V lost 8 bases and J lost 4, with 15 bases in between. This CDR3 comprises 13 residues. Germline loops: CDR1 MNHEY, CDR2 SVGAGI. The CDR3 protein is CASAISRLYEQYF. The CDR3 DNA is TGTGCCAGCGCGATCTCTCGGCTATACGAGCAGTACTTC.

The chain employs TRBV7-8 and TRBJ2-7; 8 bases are shared with TRBD1. The CDR3 consists of 13 residues. V lost 5 bases to trimming and J lost 3 bases; unmatched junction nucleotides: 3. Per the germline V gene, CDR1 is SGHVS and CDR2 is FQNEAQ. CDR3 bases: TGTGCCAGCAGCAGAGACAGGGGCTACGAGCAGTACTTC. Amino acids: CASSRDRGYEQYF.

The chain carries TRBV19 and TRBJ2-3, with TRBD2 identical over 12 bases. The J segment lost 8 bases and the V segment lost 6 bases, leaving 9 bases of the junction unmatched. CDR1 is LNHDA and CDR2 is SQIVND in the germline V gene (reference sequence). The CDR3 has 15 amino acids. CDR3 bases: TGTGCCAGTAGGTTCGAGTCGACTAGCGGGAGTACGCAGTATTTT. It is translated as CASRFESTSGSTQYF. Drawing the rest from reference TRBV19 and TRBJ2-3, the complete variable domain is DGGITQSPKYLFRKEGQNVTLSCEQNLNHDAMYWYRQDPGQGLRLIYYSQIVNDFQKGDIAEGYSVSREKKESFPLTVTSAQKNPTAFYLCASRFESTSGSTQYFGPGTRLTVL.

The V call is TRBV27, the J call TRBJ2-7; no clear D gene. The CDR3 has 15 residues. Germline V lookup: CDR1 MNHEY, CDR2 SMNVEV (reference sequence). V was cut by 6 bases and J by 3 bases, with 18 bases left in between. The CDR3 loop is CASRYSRANIYEQYF. CDR3 nucleotides: TGTGCCAGCAGGTACTCCCGGGCCAACATCTACGAGCAGTACTTC.